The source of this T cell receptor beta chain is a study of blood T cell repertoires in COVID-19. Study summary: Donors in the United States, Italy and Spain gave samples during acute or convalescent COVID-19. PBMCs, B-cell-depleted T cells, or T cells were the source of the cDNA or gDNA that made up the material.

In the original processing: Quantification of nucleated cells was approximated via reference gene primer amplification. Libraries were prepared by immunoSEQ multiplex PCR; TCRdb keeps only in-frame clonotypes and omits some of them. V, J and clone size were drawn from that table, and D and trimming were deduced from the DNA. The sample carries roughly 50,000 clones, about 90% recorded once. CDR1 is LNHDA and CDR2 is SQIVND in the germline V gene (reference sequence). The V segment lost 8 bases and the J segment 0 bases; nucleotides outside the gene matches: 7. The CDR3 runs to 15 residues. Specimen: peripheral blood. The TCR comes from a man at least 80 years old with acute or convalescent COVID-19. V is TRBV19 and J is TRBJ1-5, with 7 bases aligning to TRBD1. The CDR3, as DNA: TGTGCCAGTCGGGAATACAGGGGTAGCAATCAGCCCCAGCATTTT. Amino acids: CASREYRGSNQPQHF.